These 2 T cell receptor beta chains were sequenced from one sample in a study of T cells in Graves' hyperthyroidism and ophthalmopathy. Authors of the study amplified TCR beta CDR3 regions from RNA transcripts. The HTBI primer set was used in a first-round RT-PCR of the TCR CDR3. TCRdb re-derived calls from the multiplex PCR reads in MiXCR, one entry per CDR3 protein. The sample includes about 510,000 distinct CDR3 sequences, 46% seen only once; the top ten take about 43%. Sequencing was carried out using peripheral blood or thyroid tissue (not recorded which). The receptors originated from an adult woman with Graves' disease, either hyperthyroidism or ophthalmopathy (not recorded which).

The genes are TRBV29-1 and TRBJ1-1; 7 positions agree with TRBD1. The V segment lost 7 bases and the J segment 5 bases; nucleotides outside the gene matches: 10. Germline V lookup: CDR1 SQVTM, CDR2 ANQGSEA. The CDR3 covers 13 residues. The CDR3 reads CSGRQGRRTEAFF. The DNA for the CDR3 is TGCAGCGGACGACAGGGAAGGCGAACTGAAGCTTTCTTT.

The chain carries TRBV4-3 and TRBJ1-2; no clear D. Germline CDR1 LGHNA, CDR2 YSLEER. The V end lost 0 bases, the J end lost 4 bases, and 15 bases lay between the germline ends. The CDR3 extends over 16 amino acids. CDR3 protein: CASSQDVSGSSYGYTF. The CDR3 DNA reads TGCGCCAGCAGCCAAGATGTGTCCGGGAGCTCCTATGGCTACACCTTC.